This TCR beta chain was sequenced during a study of T-cell reconstitution after alpha-beta-depleted transplantation in children. Overall study findings and caveats: Two months or so post-transplant, alpha-beta T cells reportedly derived from several hundred expanded graft clones.

This clonotype has ten or more counts. Its specificity is not known. The TCRbeta library incorporated unique molecular identifiers. One entry per CDR3 protein, called by TCRdb with MiXCR from the PCR reads. The sample gives hundreds of thousands of distinct CDR3 sequences, around 13% of which show up once; 0.79% is in the top ten. Germline lookup yields CDR1 SQVTM and CDR2 ANQGSEA. This CDR3 region has 14 residues. Trimming left V 4 bases short and J 0 bases short, with 12 bases between. This chain uses TRBV29-1 with TRBJ1-1, with D maybe TRBD1 (5 bases). This material consisted of PBMCs, taken before TCRalphabeta/CD19-depleted stem cell transplant. The sequence was collected from a girl aged 2 to 9 with congenital amegakaryocytic thrombocytopenia, due to receive a stem cell transplant. CDR3 nucleotide sequence: TGCAGCGTTGGGGGACCCGACATGAACACTGAAGCTTTCTTT. This sequence encodes CSVGGPDMNTEAFF. Full variable domain (remainder filled in from reference TRBV29-1 and TRBJ1-1): SAVISQKPSRDICQRGTSLTIQCQVDSQVTMMFWYRQQPGQSLTLIATANQGSEATYESGFVIDKFPISRPNLTFSTLTVSNMSPEDSSIYLCSVGGPDMNTEAFFGQGTRLTVV.